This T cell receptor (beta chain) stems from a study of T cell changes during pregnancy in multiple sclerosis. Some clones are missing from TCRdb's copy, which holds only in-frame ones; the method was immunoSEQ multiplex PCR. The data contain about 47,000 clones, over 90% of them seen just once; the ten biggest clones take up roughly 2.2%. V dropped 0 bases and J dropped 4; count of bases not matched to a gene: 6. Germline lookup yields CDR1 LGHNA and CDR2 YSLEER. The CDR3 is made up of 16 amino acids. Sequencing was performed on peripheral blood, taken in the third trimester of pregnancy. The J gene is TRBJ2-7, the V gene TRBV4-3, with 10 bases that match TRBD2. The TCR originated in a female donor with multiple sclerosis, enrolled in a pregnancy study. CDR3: CASSQDIATSGYEQYF. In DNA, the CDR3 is TGCGCCAGCAGCCAAGATATTGCGACTAGCGGGTACGAGCAGTACTTC.